The 18 T cell receptor beta chains presented below share a single source sample, sequenced in a study of Ad26.COV2.S vaccination and SARS-CoV-2 variants. Treatment in this sample: around 19 received Ad26.COV2.S at low or high dose, single or two shots; 5 received placebo; per-sample allocation not given. Collection of samples fell on day 63 after the first vaccine or placebo injection. Profiled with immunoSEQ multiplex PCR; TCRdb holds only in-frame clones, not every one. There are some 390,000 clones in the sample; roughly nine tenths occur only once, and 3.5% lies in the top ten. The material was peripheral blood, obtained in a trial of Ad26.COV2.S vaccine versus placebo. The receptor set was obtained from a person between 18 and 60 years old who received the Ad26.COV2.S COVID-19 vaccine or a placebo.

The chain carries TRBV28 and TRBJ2-1, with D possibly being TRBD2 (6 bases). CDR3 length: 15 residues. Germline V gene data show CDR1 as MDHEN and CDR2 as SYDVKM. Trimming removed 5 bases at V and 7 bases at J, with 18 bases between. The CDR3, as DNA: TGTGCCAGCAGTCCGCCGACTAACGGGGGTAATGAGCAGTTCTTC. Its protein is CASSPPTNGGNEQFF.

The chain has TRBV2 and TRBJ1-4; TRBD1 is a possible D gene (5 bases). The CDR3 loop spans 16 amino acids. The V gene lost 7 bases and the J gene lost 5 bases, with 20 bases spanning the gap. Germline V lookup: CDR1 SNHLY, CDR2 FYNNEI. This CDR3 is CASNVAGPLRNEKLFF. DNA for the CDR3: TGTGCCAGCAATGTGGCAGGGCCGTTGCGGAATGAAAAACTGTTTTTT.

V usage is TRBV19 and J usage is TRBJ1-4; TRBD1 is a possible D gene (6 bases). Germline V lookup: CDR1 LNHDA, CDR2 SQIVND (reference sequence). The CDR3 contains 17 residues. The V and J ends lost 4 bases and 0 bases respectively, with 15 bases between them. The CDR3 nucleotides are TGTGCCAGTAGTAGGACAGCGGAATACTCAACTAATGAAAAACTGTTTTTT. Translated: CASSRTAEYSTNEKLFF.

The rearrangement uses TRBV10-2 and TRBJ2-6; no reliable D call. Germline V gene lookup returns CDR1 WSHSY and CDR2 SAAADI. V lost 5 bases and J lost 0, with 14 bases in between. The CDR3 is 17 residues long. CDR3 sequence: CASSKNRESSGANVLTF. The CDR3 DNA reads TGCGCCAGCAGTAAAAACAGAGAATCCTCTGGGGCCAACGTCCTGACTTTC.

This chain links TRBV4-3 with TRBJ1-5; D unresolved. Germline CDR1 reads LGHNA; CDR2 reads YSLEER. This CDR3 contains 14 residues. The V end lost 1 base, the J end lost 2 bases, and 6 bases lay between the germline ends. CDR3 DNA sequence: TGCGCCAGCAGCCAAGCCTGGGGCAATCAGCCCCAGCATTTT. It is translated as CASSQAWGNQPQHF.

The rearrangement links TRBV7-9 to TRBJ1-2; D possibly corresponds to TRBD1 (5 bases). Germline-derived CDR1 and CDR2 are SEHNR and FQNEAQ (reference sequence). Trimming stripped 1 base from V and 1 base from J, with 7 bases between. The length of the CDR3 is 14 residues. The CDR3 sequence is CASSLVGVNYGYTF. The CDR3, as DNA: TGTGCCAGCAGCTTAGTAGGGGTTAACTATGGCTACACCTTC.

This clone was recorded only once. The chain's CDR3 is CASSQDVIAVPGELFF. As DNA, the CDR3 is TGTGCCAGCAGCCAAGATGTGATAGCGGTCCCCGGGGAGCTGTTTTTT. V gene TRBV3-1 (or the pseudogene TRBV3-2) combines with J gene TRBJ2-2; TRBD2 is a possible D gene (6 bases). The germline V gene has CDR1 LGHDT and CDR2 YNNKEL (reference sequence). This CDR3 comprises 16 residues. Trimming shortened V by 0 bases and J by 6 bases, and 14 bases separated the two germline ends.

The rearrangement links TRBV6-2 or TRBV6-3 to TRBJ1-1; 8 bases map to TRBD1. The CDR3 consists of 13 residues. Trimming cost V 6 bases and J 4 bases; bases outside gene matches: 4. Germline V CDR1 and CDR2: MNHEY, SVGEGT. The CDR3: CASSDRGITEAFF. The CDR3 bases are TGTGCCAGCAGCGACAGGGGAATCACTGAAGCTTTCTTT.

This chain connects TRBV10-3 to TRBJ2-5; the D call may be TRBD1 or TRBD2 (5 bases each). This CDR3 has 12 residues. Germline loops: CDR1 ENHRY, CDR2 SYGVKD. The V end was cut by 3 bases, the J end by 4 bases, with 6 bases between. This CDR3 is CAISDGGETQYF. The CDR3, as DNA: TGTGCCATCAGTGATGGGGGAGAGACCCAGTACTTC.

Only one count was recorded for this clone. The chain has TRBV2 and TRBJ2-1; 7 positions agree with TRBD1. Unmatched junction bases numbered 9, after V lost 7 bases and J lost 6 bases. CDR3 length: 14 residues. Germline assignment: CDR1 SNHLY and CDR2 FYNNEI. Here the CDR3 reads CASIMGQSSNEQFF. The CDR3 DNA is TGTGCCAGCATAATGGGACAGTCATCCAATGAGCAGTTCTTC.

V and J are TRBV5-6 and TRBJ2-7, with D maybe TRBD1 (6 bases). Per the germline V gene, CDR1 is SGHDT and CDR2 is YYEEEE. The germline V and J ends were trimmed by 0 bases and 7 bases, with 11 bases remaining between them. The CDR3 length is 13 residues. The CDR3 loop is CASSLGTALEQYF. The CDR3 DNA reads as TGTGCCAGCAGCTTGGGGACAGCGCTGGAGCAGTACTTC.

The chain combines TRBV6-4 with TRBJ1-2, with TRBD1 matching over 8 bases. V dropped 6 bases and J dropped 3; count of bases not matched to a gene: 9. The germline V gene has CDR1 MRHNA and CDR2 SNTAGT. The CDR3 runs 15 residues. In DNA form, the CDR3 reads TGTGCCAGCAGCCCGACAGGGGCATTAGACTATGGCTACACCTTC. Translated: CASSPTGALDYGYTF.

The chain carries TRBV19 and TRBJ1-1, with a tentative D call TRBD1 (5 bases). There are 11 residues in the CDR3. V shed 6 bases and J shed 8 bases, with 10 bases lying between them. Germline CDR1 and CDR2: LNHDA and SQIVND (reference sequence). The CDR3 here is CASSGGVEAFF. The CDR3 DNA sequence: TGTGCCAGTAGCGGAGGGGTGGAAGCTTTCTTT.

In this sample, this clone turned up once. V gene TRBV6-5 combines with J gene TRBJ1-2; D is unresolved. The V end was cut by 6 bases, the J end by 7 bases, with 9 bases between. The length of the CDR3 is 11 residues. Germline V gives CDR1 MNHEY, CDR2 SVGAGI. DNA for the CDR3: TGTGCCAGCAGGAGAGGGTTTGGCTACACCTTC. Residues: CASRRGFGYTF.

J is TRBJ2-1 and V is TRBV24-1; 7 positions agree with TRBD1. Trimming cost V 0 bases and J 9 bases; bases outside gene matches: 7. The CDR3 has 15 amino acids. The V gene's germline CDR1 is KGHDR and CDR2 SFDVKD. Here the CDR3 DNA reads TGTGCCACCAGTGATTTGAGCGTAGGGGGCGGTGAGCAGTTCTTC. This gives the protein CATSDLSVGGGEQFF.

This chain uses TRBV5-4 with TRBJ2-1; D possibly uses TRBD1 or TRBD2 (5 bases each). Germline CDR1 is SGHNT and CDR2 is YYREEE (reference sequence). V was shortened by 0 bases and J by 6 bases, with 13 bases between the two germline ends. The CDR3 totals 15 residues. The CDR3 DNA sequence: TGTGCCAGCAGCTTGGGGGACGGACCCCTCAATGAGCAGTTCTTC. Its protein is CASSLGDGPLNEQFF.

V is TRBV11-2 and J is TRBJ2-7; no reliable D call. Trimming took off 4 bases at V and 0 bases at J, with 10 bases between the two ends. The CDR3 contains 14 residues. Germline values: CDR1 SGHAT, CDR2 FQNNGV. CDR3 in DNA: TGTGCCAGCAGCTCATTAGGGAACTCCTACGAGCAGTACTTC. It is translated as CASSSLGNSYEQYF.

The rearrangement links TRBV7-8 to TRBJ1-5; D unclear. CDR3 length equals 13 residues. Germline V lookup: CDR1 SGHVS, CDR2 FQNEAQ. The V and J ends lost 5 bases and 4 bases respectively, with 9 bases between them. The DNA for the CDR3 is TGTGCCAGCAGCGCCTACAGTAATCAGCCCCAGCATTTT. Translation: CASSAYSNQPQHF.